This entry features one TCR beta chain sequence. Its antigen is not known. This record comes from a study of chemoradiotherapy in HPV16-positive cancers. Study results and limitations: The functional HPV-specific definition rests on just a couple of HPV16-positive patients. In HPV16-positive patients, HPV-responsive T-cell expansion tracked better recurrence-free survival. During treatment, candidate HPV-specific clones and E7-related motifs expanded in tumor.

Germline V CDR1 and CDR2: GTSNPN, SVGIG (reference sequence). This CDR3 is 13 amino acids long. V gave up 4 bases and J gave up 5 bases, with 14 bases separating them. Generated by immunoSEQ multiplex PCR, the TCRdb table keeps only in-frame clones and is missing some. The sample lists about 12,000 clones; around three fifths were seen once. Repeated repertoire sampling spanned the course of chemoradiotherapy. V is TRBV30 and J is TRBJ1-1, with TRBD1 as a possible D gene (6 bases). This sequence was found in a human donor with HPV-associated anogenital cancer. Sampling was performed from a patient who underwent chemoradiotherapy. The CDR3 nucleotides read TGTGCCTGGACCACTAAAAGGGGGACTGAAGCTTTCTTT. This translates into CAWTTKRGTEAFF. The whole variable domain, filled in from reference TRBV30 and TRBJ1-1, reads SQTIHQWPATLVQPVGSPLSLECTVEGTSNPNLYWYRQAAGRGLQLLFYSVGIGQISSEVPQNLSASRPQDRQFILSSKKLLLSDSGFYLCAWTTKRGTEAFFGQGTRLTVV.